This TCR beta chain comes out of a study of shared T cell receptors in the human thymus. The V segment lost 3 bases and the J segment 4 bases; nucleotides outside the gene matches: 6. Per the germline V gene, CDR1 is SGHAT and CDR2 is FQNNGV. This CDR3 has 14 residues. This clone was observed a single time. Sequenced by immunoSEQ multiplex PCR; TCRdb stores in-frame clones only, minus some. Here the sample spans hundreds of thousands of clones, approximately 88% being singletons. The same specimen was also included in a second study, on human thymus T cells. This second study says: Corrective heart surgery yielded the resections from which the thymus tissue came. What appeared biased in thymic and blood repertoires was the usage of V and J genes.

The material sequenced was thymocytes. The V gene is TRBV11-2, the J gene TRBJ2-7; 7 bases match TRBD1. This sequence was found in a boy under two years old with a congenital heart defect. The CDR3 nucleotides read TGTGCCAGCAGCTTCGGCAGGGGGTTGTACGAGCAGTACTTC. Protein product: CASSFGRGLYEQYF.